What follows describes a single T cell receptor beta chain. The sample comes from a study of cytomegalovirus exposure and HLA in healthy donors. 13 Jbeta primers and 60 Vbeta primers were used for the PCR. Using immunoSEQ multiplex PCR, the repertoire was profiled, and TCRdb retains in-frame clones only, with some absent. The table lists roughly 110,000 clones, 70% to 80% of them singletons. Germline V gene sequence: CDR1 KGHSH, CDR2 LQKENI. This CDR3 region has 14 residues. V trimming: 6 bases; J trimming: 10 bases; junction bases outside the gene matches: 9. Sequenced material: PBMCs. The TCR sequence derives from a woman aged 40 to 49 in good health and CMV-seropositive. The chain carries TRBV18 and TRBJ1-4; 9 nucleotides match TRBD1. The CDR3 loop is CASSHTGGRVKLFF. For the CDR3, the DNA is TGTGCCAGCTCGCATACAGGGGGCAGGGTAAAACTGTTTTTT. The full variable domain, rest sourced from reference TRBV18 and TRBJ1-4, is NAGVMQNPRHLVRRRGQEARLRCSPMKGHSHVYWYRQLPEEGLKFMVYLQKENIIDESGMPKERFSAEFPKEGPSILRIQQVVRGDSAAYFCASSHTGGRVKLFFGSGTQLSVL.